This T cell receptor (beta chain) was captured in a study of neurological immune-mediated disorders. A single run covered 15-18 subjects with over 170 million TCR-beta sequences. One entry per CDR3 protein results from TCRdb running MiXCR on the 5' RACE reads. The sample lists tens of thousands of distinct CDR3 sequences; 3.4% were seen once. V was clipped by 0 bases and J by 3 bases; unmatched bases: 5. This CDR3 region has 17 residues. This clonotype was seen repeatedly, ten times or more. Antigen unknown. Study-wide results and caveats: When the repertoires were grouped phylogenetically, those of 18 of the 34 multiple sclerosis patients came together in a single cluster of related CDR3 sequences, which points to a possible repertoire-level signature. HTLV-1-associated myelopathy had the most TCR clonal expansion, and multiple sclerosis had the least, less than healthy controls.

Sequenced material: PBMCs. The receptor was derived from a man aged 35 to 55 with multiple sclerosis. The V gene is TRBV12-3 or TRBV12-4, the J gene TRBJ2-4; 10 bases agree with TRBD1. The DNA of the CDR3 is TGTGCCAGCAGTTTAGCGCCGGGACAGGGGAGCAAAAACATTCAGTACTTC. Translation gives CASSLAPGQGSKNIQYF.